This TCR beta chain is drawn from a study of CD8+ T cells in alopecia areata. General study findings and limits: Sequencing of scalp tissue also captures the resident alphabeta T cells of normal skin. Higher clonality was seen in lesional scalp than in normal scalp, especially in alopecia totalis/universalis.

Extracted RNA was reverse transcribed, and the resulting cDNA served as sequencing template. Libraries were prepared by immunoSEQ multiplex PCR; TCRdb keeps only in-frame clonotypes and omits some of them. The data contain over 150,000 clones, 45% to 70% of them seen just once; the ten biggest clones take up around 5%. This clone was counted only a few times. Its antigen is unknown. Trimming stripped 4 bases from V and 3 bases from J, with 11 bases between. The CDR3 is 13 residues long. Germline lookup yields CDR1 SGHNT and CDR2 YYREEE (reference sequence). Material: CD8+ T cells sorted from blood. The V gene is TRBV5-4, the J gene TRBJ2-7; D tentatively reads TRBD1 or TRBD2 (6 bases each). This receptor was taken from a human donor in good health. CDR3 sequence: CASSPAGHYEQYF. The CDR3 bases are TGTGCCAGCAGCCCTGCGGGACACTACGAGCAGTACTTC.